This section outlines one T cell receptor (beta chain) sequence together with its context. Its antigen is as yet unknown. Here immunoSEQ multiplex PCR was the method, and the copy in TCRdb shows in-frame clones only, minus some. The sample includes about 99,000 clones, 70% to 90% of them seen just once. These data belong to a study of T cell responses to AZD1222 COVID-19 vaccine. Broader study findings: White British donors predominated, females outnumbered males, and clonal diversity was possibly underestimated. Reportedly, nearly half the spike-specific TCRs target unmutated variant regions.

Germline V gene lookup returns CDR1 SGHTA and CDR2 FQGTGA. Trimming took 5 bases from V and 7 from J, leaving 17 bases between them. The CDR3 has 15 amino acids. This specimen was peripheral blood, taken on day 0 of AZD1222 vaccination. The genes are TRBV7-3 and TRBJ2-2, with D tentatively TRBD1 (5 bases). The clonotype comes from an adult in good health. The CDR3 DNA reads TGTGCCAGCAGCACTACGGCTCAGGGCAGCGGGGAGCTGTTTTTT. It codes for CASSTTAQGSGELFF. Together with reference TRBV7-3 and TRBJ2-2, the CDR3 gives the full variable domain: GAGVSQTPSNKVTEKGKYVELRCDPISGHTALYWYRQSLGQGPEFLIYFQGTGAADDSGLPNDRFFAVRPEGSVSTLKIQRTERGDSAVYLCASSTTAQGSGELFFGEGSRLTVL.